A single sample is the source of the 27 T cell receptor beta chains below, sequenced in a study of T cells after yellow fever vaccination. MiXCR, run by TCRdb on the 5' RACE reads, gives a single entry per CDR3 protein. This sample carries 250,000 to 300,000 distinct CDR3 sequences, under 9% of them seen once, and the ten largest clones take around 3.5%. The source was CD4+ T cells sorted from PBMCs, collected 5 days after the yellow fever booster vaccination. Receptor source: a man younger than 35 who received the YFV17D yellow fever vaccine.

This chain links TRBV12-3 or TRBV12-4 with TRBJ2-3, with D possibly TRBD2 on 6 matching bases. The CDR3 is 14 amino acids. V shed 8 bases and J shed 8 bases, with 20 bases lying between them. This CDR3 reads CASRRTTAGGTQYF. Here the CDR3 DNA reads TGTGCCAGCCGTCGGACTACCGCTGGGGGTACGCAGTATTTT.

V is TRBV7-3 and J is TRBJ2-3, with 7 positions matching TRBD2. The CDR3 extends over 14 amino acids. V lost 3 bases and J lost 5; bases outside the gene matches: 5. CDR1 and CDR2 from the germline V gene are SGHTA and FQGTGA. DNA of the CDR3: TGTGCCAGCAGCTTTAGCGGGTTGGTAGATACGCAGTATTTT. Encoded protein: CASSFSGLVDTQYF. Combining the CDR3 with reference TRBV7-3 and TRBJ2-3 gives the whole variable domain GAGVSQTPSNKVTEKGKYVELRCDPISGHTALYWYRQSLGQGPEFLIYFQGTGAADDSGLPNDRFFAVRPEGSVSTLKIQRTERGDSAVYLCASSFSGLVDTQYFGPGTRLTVL.

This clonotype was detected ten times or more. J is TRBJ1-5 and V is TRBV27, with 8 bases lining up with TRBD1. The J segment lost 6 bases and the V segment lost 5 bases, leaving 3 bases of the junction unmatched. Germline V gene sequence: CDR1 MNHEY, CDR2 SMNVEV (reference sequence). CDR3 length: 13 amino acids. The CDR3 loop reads CASSGTGGQPQHF. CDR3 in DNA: TGTGCCAGCAGTGGAACAGGGGGTCAGCCCCAGCATTTT.

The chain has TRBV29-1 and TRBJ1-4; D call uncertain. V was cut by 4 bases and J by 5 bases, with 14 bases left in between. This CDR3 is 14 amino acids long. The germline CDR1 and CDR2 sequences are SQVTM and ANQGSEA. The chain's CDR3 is CSVGVGSLNEKLFF. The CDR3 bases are TGCAGCGTTGGGGTTGGCAGTTTGAATGAAAAACTGTTTTTT.

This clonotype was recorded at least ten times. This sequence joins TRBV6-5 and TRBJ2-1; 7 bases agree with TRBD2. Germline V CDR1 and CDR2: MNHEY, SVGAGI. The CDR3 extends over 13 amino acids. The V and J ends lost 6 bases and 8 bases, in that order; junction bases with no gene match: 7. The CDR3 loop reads CASRETSNHEQFF. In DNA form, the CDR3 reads TGTGCCAGCAGGGAGACTAGCAACCATGAGCAGTTCTTC.

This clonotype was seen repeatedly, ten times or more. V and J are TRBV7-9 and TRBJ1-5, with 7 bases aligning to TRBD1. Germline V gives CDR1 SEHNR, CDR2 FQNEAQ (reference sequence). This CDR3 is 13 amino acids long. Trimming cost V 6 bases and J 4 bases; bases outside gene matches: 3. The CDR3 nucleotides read TGTGCCAGCAGTCCACAGGGGAATCAGCCCCAGCATTTT. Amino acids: CASSPQGNQPQHF. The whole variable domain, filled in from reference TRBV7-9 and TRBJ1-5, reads DTGVSQNPRHKITKRGQNVTFRCDPISEHNRLYWYRQTLGQGPEFLTYFQNEAQLEKSRLLSDRFSAERPKGSFSTLEIQRTEQGDSAMYLCASSPQGNQPQHFGDGTRLSIL.

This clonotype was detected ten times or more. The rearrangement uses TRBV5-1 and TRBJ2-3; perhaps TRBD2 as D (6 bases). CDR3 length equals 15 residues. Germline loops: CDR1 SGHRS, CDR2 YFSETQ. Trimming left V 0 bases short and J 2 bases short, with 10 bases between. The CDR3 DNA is TGCGCCAGCAGCTTGGAGACGGGGGTCACAGATACGCAGTATTTT. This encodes CASSLETGVTDTQYF.

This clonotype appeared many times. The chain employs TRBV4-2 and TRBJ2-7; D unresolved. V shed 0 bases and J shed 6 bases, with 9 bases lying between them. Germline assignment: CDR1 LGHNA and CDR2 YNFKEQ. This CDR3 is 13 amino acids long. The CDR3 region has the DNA TGTGCCAGCAGCCAAGATAGGCTTTCCGAGCAGTACGTC. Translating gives CASSQDRLSEQYV.

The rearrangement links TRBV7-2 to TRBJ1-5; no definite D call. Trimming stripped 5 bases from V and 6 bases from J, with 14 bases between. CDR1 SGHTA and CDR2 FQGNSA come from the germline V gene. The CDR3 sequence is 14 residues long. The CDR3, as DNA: TGTGCCAGCAGCGCCCAGCGTGGGATTCAGCCCCAGCATTTT. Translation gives CASSAQRGIQPQHF.

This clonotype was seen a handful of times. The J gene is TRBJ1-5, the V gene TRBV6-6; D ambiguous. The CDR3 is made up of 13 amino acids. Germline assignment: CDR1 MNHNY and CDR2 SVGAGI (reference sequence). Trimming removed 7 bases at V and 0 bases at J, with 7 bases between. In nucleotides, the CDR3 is TGTGCCAGCAATGATTATAGCAATCAGCCCCAGCATTTT. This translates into CASNDYSNQPQHF.

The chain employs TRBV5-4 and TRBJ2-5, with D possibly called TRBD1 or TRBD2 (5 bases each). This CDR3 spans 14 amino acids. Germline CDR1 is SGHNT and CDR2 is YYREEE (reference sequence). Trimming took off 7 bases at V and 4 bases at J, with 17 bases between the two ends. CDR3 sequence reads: CASGTRTQVETQYF. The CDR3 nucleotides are TGTGCCAGCGGGACCCGGACTCAAGTAGAGACCCAGTACTTC.

CDR3 in amino acids: CASSSDMAGNTIYF. The DNA for the CDR3 is TGTGCCAGCAGCTCGGATATGGCTGGAAACACCATATATTTT. This sequence joins TRBV7-6 and TRBJ1-3; no firm D call. V dropped 4 bases and J dropped 2 bases, with 9 bases sitting between them. The CDR3 spans 14 residues. Germline V gene lookup returns CDR1 SGHVS and CDR2 FNYEAQ. Full variable domain (rest looked up from reference TRBV7-6 and TRBJ1-3): GAGVSQSPRYKVTKRGQDVALRCDPISGHVSLYWYRQALGQGPEFLTYFNYEAQQDKSGLPNDRFSAERPEGSISTLTIQRTEQRDSAMYRCASSSDMAGNTIYFGEGSWLTVV.

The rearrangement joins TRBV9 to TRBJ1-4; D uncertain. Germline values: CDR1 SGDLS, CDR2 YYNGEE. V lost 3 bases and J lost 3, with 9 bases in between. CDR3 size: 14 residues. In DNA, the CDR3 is TGTGCCAGCAGCGCCCTCGCTGCTAATGAAAAACTGTTTTTT. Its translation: CASSALAANEKLFF.

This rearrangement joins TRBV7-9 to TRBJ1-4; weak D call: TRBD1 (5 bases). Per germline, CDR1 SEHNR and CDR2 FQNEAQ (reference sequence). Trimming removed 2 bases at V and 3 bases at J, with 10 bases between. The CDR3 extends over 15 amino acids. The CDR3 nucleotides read TGTGCCAGCAGCTTACAGGAAGGGGCTAATGAAAAACTGTTTTTT. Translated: CASSLQEGANEKLFF.

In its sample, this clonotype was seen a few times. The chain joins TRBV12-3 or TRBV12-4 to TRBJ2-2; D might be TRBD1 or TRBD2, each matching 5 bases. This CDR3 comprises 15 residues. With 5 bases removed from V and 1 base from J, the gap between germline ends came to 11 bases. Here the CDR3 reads CASSPGRMNTGELFF. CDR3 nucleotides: TGTGCCAGCAGTCCGGGACGGATGAACACCGGGGAGCTGTTTTTT.

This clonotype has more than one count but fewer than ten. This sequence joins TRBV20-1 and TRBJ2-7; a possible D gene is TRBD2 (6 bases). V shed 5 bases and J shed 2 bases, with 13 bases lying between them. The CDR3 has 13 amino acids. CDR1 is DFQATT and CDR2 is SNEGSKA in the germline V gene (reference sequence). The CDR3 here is CSAPGTGAYEQYF. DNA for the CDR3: TGCAGTGCTCCCGGGACTGGAGCCTACGAGCAGTACTTC.

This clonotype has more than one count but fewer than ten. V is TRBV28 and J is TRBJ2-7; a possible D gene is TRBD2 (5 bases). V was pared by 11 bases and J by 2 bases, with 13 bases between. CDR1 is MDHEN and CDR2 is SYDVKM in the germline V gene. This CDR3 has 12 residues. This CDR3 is CAHPGIPYEQYF. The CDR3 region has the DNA TGTGCCCACCCCGGGATACCCTACGAGCAGTACTTC.

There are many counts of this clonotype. CDR3 DNA sequence: TGTGCCAGCAGCTTAGGAGGAAGCCAAGAGACCCAGTACTTC. Its translation is CASSLGGSQETQYF. J is TRBJ2-5 and V is TRBV7-2; D not resolved. The CDR3 totals 14 residues. Between the trimmed V and J ends, which lost 1 base and 1 base, there was a span of 7 bases. Germline CDR1 is SGHTA and CDR2 is FQGNSA. Based on the CDR3 plus reference TRBV7-2 and TRBJ2-5, the full variable domain is GAGVSQSPSNKVTEKGKDVELRCDPISGHTALYWYRQSLGQGLEFLIYFQGNSAPDKSGLPSDRFSAERTGGSVSTLTIQRTQQEDSAVYLCASSLGGSQETQYFGPGTRLLVL.

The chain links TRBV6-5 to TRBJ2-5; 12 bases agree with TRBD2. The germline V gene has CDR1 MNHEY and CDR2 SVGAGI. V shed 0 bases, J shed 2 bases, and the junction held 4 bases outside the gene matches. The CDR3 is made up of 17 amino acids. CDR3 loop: CASSYSGLAGLQETQYF. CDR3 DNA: TGTGCCAGCAGTTACTCCGGACTAGCGGGGCTTCAAGAGACCCAGTACTTC.

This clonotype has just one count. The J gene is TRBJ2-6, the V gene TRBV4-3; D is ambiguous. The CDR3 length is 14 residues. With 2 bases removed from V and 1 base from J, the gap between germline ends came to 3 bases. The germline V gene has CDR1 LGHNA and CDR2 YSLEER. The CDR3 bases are TGCGCCAGCAGCCAAAGGTCTGGGGCCAACGTCCTGACTTTC. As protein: CASSQRSGANVLTF.

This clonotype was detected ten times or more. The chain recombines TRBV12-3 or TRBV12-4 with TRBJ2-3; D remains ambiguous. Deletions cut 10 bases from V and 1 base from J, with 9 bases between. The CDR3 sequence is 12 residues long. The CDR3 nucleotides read TGTGCCACGGCCCGGGGCACAGATACGCAGTATTTT. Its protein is CATARGTDTQYF.

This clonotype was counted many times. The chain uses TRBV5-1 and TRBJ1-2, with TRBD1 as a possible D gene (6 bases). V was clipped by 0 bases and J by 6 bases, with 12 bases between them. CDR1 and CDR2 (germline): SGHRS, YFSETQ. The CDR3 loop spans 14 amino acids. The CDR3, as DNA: TGCGCCAGCAGCTTGGTAGCAGGGGCGAATGGCTACACCTTC. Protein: CASSLVAGANGYTF.

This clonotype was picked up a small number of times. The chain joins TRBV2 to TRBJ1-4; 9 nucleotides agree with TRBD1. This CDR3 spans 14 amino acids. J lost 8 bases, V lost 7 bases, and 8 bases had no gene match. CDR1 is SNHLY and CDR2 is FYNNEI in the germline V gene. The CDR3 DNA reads TGTGCCAGCACTATGGACAGGGGTATCGAAAAACTGTTTTTT. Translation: CASTMDRGIEKLFF.

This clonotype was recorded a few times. CDR3 protein: CSARASPSGGARETQYF. The CDR3 DNA follows: TGCAGTGCTAGGGCCTCTCCTAGCGGGGGGGCACGGGAGACCCAGTACTTC. This sequence joins TRBV20-1 and TRBJ2-5, with 12 bases that match TRBD2. This CDR3 has 17 residues. Germline CDR1 is DFQATT and CDR2 is SNEGSKA (reference sequence). The J segment lost 5 bases and the V segment lost 3 bases, leaving 13 bases of the junction unmatched.

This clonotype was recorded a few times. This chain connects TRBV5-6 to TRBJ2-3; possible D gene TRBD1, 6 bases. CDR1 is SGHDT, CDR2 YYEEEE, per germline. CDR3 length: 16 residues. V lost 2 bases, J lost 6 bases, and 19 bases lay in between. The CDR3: CASSFRGPGLTDTQYF. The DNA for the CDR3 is TGTGCCAGCAGCTTCAGGGGACCCGGTTTGACTGATACGCAGTATTTT. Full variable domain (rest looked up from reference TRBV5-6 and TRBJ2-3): DAGVTQSPTHLIKTRGQQVTLRCSPKSGHDTVSWYQQALGQGPQFIFQYYEEEERQRGNFPDRFSGHQFPNYSSELNVNALLLGDSALYLCASSFRGPGLTDTQYFGPGTRLTVL.

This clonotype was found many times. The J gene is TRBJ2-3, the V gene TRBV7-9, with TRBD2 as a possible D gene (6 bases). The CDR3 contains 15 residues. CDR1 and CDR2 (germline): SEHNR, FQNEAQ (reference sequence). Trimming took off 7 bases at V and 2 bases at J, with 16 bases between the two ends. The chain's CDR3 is CASNPPRGNTDTQYF. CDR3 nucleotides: TGTGCCAGCAACCCCCCCCGGGGGAACACAGATACGCAGTATTTT.

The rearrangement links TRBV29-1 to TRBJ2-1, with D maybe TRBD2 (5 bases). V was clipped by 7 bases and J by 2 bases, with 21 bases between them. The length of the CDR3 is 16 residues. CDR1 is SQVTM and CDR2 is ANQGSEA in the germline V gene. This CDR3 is CSASGDFTRAYNEQFF. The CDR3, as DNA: TGCAGCGCCTCTGGGGATTTTACTAGGGCCTACAATGAGCAGTTCTTC.